The rows below give T cell receptor beta chains drawn from one sample of a study of identical twins. Each CDR3 protein gets one entry after TCRdb re-called the 5' RACE reads with MiXCR. The sample holds about 690,000 distinct CDR3 sequences, 5.5% to 7.5% seen once. The specimen sequenced was naive T cells sorted from blood. The receptor source for this set is a man younger than 35 in good health. The CDR3 runs from the conserved cysteine through the conserved F or W. D genes are given only for firm matches. Part of the rows lack a size; the others show once, few, many or a class for expanded clones.

cdr3_length	v_call	j_call	clone_size	d_call	cdr3_aa	cdr3_nt
13	TRBV7-2	TRBJ1-2	many	.	CASSLVGDYGYTF	TGTGCCAGCAGCCTTGTAGGAGACTATGGCTACACCTTC
13	TRBV29-1	TRBJ2-3	many	.	CSVGSGLQDTQYF	TGCAGCGTTGGGTCAGGACTTCAAGATACGCAGTATTTT
16	TRBV6-1	TRBJ1-4	few	.	CASSEDLIATNEKLFF	TGTGCCAGCAGTGAAGACCTCATTGCAACTAATGAAAAACTGTTTTTT
15	TRBV7-9	TRBJ2-7	.	TRBD1	CASSLEDRGVFEQYF	TGTGCCAGCAGCTTAGAGGACAGGGGAGTATTCGAGCAGTACTTC
13	TRBV15	TRBJ1-1	few	.	CATSGYRTTEAFF	TGTGCCACCAGCGGATACAGGACCACTGAAGCTTTCTTT
14	TRBV5-1	TRBJ2-7	many	.	CASSGRDGDYEQYF	TGCGCCAGCAGCGGCCGGGACGGAGACTACGAGCAGTACTTC
12	TRBV15	TRBJ1-6	many	.	CATSRDGSPLHF	TGTGCCACCAGCAGAGACGGCTCACCCCTCCACTTT
15	TRBV7-6	TRBJ2-1	many	TRBD2	CASSLLLASYNEQFF	TGTGCCAGCAGCTTATTACTAGCGTCATACAATGAGCAGTTCTTC
11	TRBV15	TRBJ2-5	many	.	CATVLGETQYF	TGTGCCACCGTCCTAGGAGAGACCCAGTACTTC
18	TRBV24-1	TRBJ2-1	few	TRBD1	CATSDFPLRDRAVGEQFF	TGTGCCACCAGTGATTTCCCACTCCGGGACAGGGCCGTGGGTGAGCAGTTCTTC
15	TRBV5-1	TRBJ2-1	many	.	CASSLYISGDNEQFF	TGCGCCAGCAGCTTGTACATTAGCGGAGACAATGAGCAGTTCTTC
15	TRBV27	TRBJ2-3	.	TRBD2	CASRLLAGVADTQYF	TGTGCCAGCAGACTACTAGCGGGAGTCGCAGATACGCAGTATTTT
14	TRBV6-2/TRBV6-3	TRBJ2-1	many	TRBD2	CASTLLAGNNEQFF	TGTGCCAGCACCTTGCTAGCGGGCAACAATGAGCAGTTCTTC
17	TRBV4-1	TRBJ2-1	few	.	CASSLMTGPTSYNEQFF	TGCGCCAGCAGCCTAATGACGGGACCCACCTCCTACAATGAGCAGTTCTTC
15	TRBV7-7	TRBJ1-3	many	TRBD1	CASSLGTGFGNTIYF	TGTGCCAGCAGCTTAGGGACAGGCTTCGGGAACACCATATATTTT
13	TRBV9	TRBJ1-6	many	.	CASSAEGGSPLHF	TGTGCCAGCAGCGCCGAAGGAGGTTCACCCCTCCACTTT
16	TRBV7-9	TRBJ2-1	many	.	CASSPGSGPFYNEQFF	TGTGCCAGCAGTCCCGGTAGCGGCCCCTTCTACAATGAGCAGTTCTTC
14	TRBV6-1	TRBJ2-1	many	.	CATTPGAVYNEQFF	TGTGCCACCACTCCAGGGGCGGTCTACAATGAGCAGTTCTTC
16	TRBV12-3/TRBV12-4	TRBJ2-3	many	TRBD2	CASSLEAGPSTDTQYF	TGTGCCAGCAGTTTAGAAGCGGGACCTAGCACAGATACGCAGTATTTT
16	TRBV20-1	TRBJ2-1	few	TRBD2	CSARDFVSGAYNEQFF	TGCAGTGCTAGAGATTTTGTTAGCGGGGCTTACAATGAGCAGTTCTTC
16	TRBV4-2	TRBJ2-1	few	TRBD2	CASSHPGRRIYNEQFF	TGTGCCAGCAGCCATCCCGGGAGGCGGATTTACAATGAGCAGTTCTTC
14	TRBV13	TRBJ1-1	.	.	CASSLWGASPVAFF	TGTGCCAGCAGCTTATGGGGGGCGTCTCCTGTAGCTTTCTTT
15	TRBV9	TRBJ2-2	.	.	CASSVVGNSPGELFF	TGTGCCAGCAGCGTAGTAGGCAATTCCCCCGGGGAGCTGTTTTTT
17	TRBV12-3/TRBV12-4	TRBJ2-7	.	TRBD1	CASSQGQASLFNHEQYF	TGTGCCAGCAGCCAAGGACAGGCCTCCCTTTTTAACCATGAGCAGTACTTC
13	TRBV18	TRBJ2-1	many	TRBD2	CASSRTSQSEQFF	TGTGCCAGCTCTCGGACTAGTCAGAGTGAGCAGTTCTTC
15	TRBV4-1	TRBJ2-1	.	TRBD2	CASSLTSGRAYEQFF	TGCGCCAGCAGCCTCACTAGCGGGAGGGCCTATGAGCAGTTCTTC
15	TRBV29-1	TRBJ2-5	many	TRBD2	CSVERGLAGAETQYF	TGCAGCGTTGAACGCGGTCTAGCGGGAGCCGAGACCCAGTACTTC
14	TRBV29-1	TRBJ1-1	many	.	CSVEPRLMNTEAFF	TGCAGCGTTGAACCGCGGCTCATGAACACTGAAGCTTTCTTT
15	TRBV7-2	TRBJ2-3	many	.	CASSPPGGITDTQYF	TGTGCCAGCAGCCCGCCGGGTGGGATCACAGATACGCAGTATTTT
15	TRBV12-3/TRBV12-4	TRBJ2-2	few	TRBD2	CASRPSGRYAGELFF	TGTGCCAGCAGACCTAGCGGGAGATACGCCGGGGAGCTGTTTTTT
13	TRBV12-3/TRBV12-4	TRBJ2-7	few	TRBD1	CASTWTGAYEQYF	TGTGCCAGCACTTGGACAGGGGCCTACGAGCAGTACTTC
13	TRBV10-3	TRBJ2-3	.	.	CASQRDIPDTQYF	TGTGCCTCACAACGGGACATCCCAGATACGCAGTATTTT
14	TRBV20-1	TRBJ1-4	few	.	CSASARITNEKLFF	TGCAGTGCTAGCGCCAGAATAACTAATGAAAAACTGTTTTTT
15	TRBV5-5	TRBJ1-4	.	.	CASSLYEGINEKLFF	TGTGCCAGCAGCTTGTATGAGGGGATTAATGAAAAACTGTTTTTT
16	TRBV4-1	TRBJ2-1	.	TRBD2	CASSQGLAGGRNEQFF	TGCGCCAGCAGCCAGGGACTAGCGGGAGGACGTAATGAGCAGTTCTTC
16	TRBV3-1	TRBJ2-1	few	.	CASSNEGVTSYNEQFF	TGTGCCAGCAGCAACGAAGGGGTAACCTCCTACAATGAGCAGTTCTTC
14	TRBV20-1	TRBJ2-3	many	TRBD2	CSAIRGVSTDTQYF	TGCAGTGCCATTCGGGGGGTTAGCACAGATACGCAGTATTTT
19	TRBV25-1	TRBJ2-6	many	TRBD2	CASSEGLAGVNSGANVLTF	TGTGCCAGCAGTGAGGGACTAGCGGGAGTCAACTCTGGGGCCAACGTCCTGACTTTC
12	TRBV12-3/TRBV12-4	TRBJ2-3	many	TRBD1	CASNAEGAPRYF	TGTGCCAGCAACGCCGAGGGGGCCCCTCGGTATTTT
19	TRBV27	TRBJ2-3	.	TRBD2	CASIRRTSGRAGGTDTQYF	TGTGCCAGCATCAGAAGGACTAGCGGGAGGGCCGGAGGCACAGATACGCAGTATTTT
16	TRBV27	TRBJ1-1	many	.	CASSLGLGGVNTEAFF	TGTGCCAGCAGTCTAGGGCTCGGCGGTGTGAACACTGAAGCTTTCTTT
14	TRBV9	TRBJ1-2	many	.	CASSVGRGPYGYTF	TGTGCCAGCAGCGTAGGTCGGGGACCTTATGGCTACACCTTC